This T cell receptor beta chain was captured by sequencing in a study of tumor-infiltrating lymphocytes in primary liver carcinoma. Whole-study results and caveats: Tumors had a top-250-clone fraction that was significantly higher than blood (p = 0.039). Presence in all five tumor regions was observed for only about 7-25% of top clones.

A primer matching the constant region was used to make TCR beta cDNA from approximately 0.55 ug of total RNA. For TCR beta, libraries were produced by three nested multiplex PCR rounds using slightly modified ARM-PCR. The opening two PCR rounds, 10 cycles each, paired TRBV1-TRBV30 forward primers with a C-beta reverse primer. MiXCR, applied by TCRdb to the multiplex PCR reads, yields one record per CDR3 protein. In the table there are 150,000 to 200,000 distinct CDR3 sequences, roughly 80% of which are singletons. Co-extracted RNA and DNA came from around 20-30 mg of unsorted bulk tissue. These patients lived with chronic HBV infection and had never been treated. Uniformly, tumor samples exhibited a viable tumor cell fraction exceeding 90%. Points on this clonotype: Antigen specificity is unknown. One end of the junction varies from germline; a read error may be responsible.

In germline, CDR1 is MNHNY, CDR2 SVGAGI (reference sequence). The CDR3 sequence is 13 residues long. The material sequenced was tumor tissue from primary liver carcinoma. This sequence originates from a man aged 35 to 55 with primary liver carcinoma and hepatitis B virus infection. The V gene is TRBV6-6, the J gene TRBJ2-7, with D possibly TRBD2 on 5 matching bases. CDR3 protein: CTSTPGLSYEQYF. CDR3 DNA sequence: TGTACCAGCACCCCAGGACTGTCCTACGAGCAGTACTTC.